This T cell receptor (beta chain) was identified during a study of cytomegalovirus exposure and HLA in healthy donors (dated by TCRdb to about 2017). Study-wide context: An earlier analysis of 587 of the donors reported under 300 Gb of sequence data and around 100 million unique TCR beta sequences obtained from around 180 million T cells. An early release that covered approximately 600 HLA-typed donors contained around 300 gigabases of sequencing data and around 80 million unique TCR sequences. Among roughly 370 genotyped donors of the cohort, an average of about 240,000 unique TCR beta nucleotide sequences were sequenced per donor, 15% to 20% of them non-productive. In an earlier analysis of over 550 of the donors, high-throughput TCR beta sequencing was used to judge whether each TCR beta V gene segment behaved as functional or pseudogenic. Alongside the repertoire data, information on donor age, sex, ethnicity and CMV serostatus was compiled. The number of donors typed differed by locus, with 629-630 for A, B, C, DRB1 and DQB1, roughly 520 for DQA1, about 610 for DPA1, and some 470 for DPB1. Both class I and class II loci were covered by HLA typing, at four-digit resolution. The T cell repertoires of around 670 subjects were profiled by immunosequencing and related to cytomegalovirus serostatus. In addition to the first cohort of 650 to 750 subjects, a separate validation cohort of 130 or so different subjects was used. Genome-wide SNP genotypes for about 65% of the roughly 670 donors were used in a later genetic analysis, which treated that subset as a discovery cohort. Every discovery cohort repertoire had been produced on one sequencing platform. The study aimed to test whether signatures of past pathogen exposure could be identified by cataloging public T cell receptors. Roughly five DR-DQ haplotypes were handled as single units for association and clustering because linkage in the cohort was strong. In a later analysis, previously published TCR beta repertoires from 550 to 750 donors were re-analyzed and high-resolution HLA genotyping was added so that TCR occurrence patterns could be studied. The genetic ancestry cluster associated with self-reported Caucasian donors included 81% of the roughly 400 genotyped donors. Rather than using new phenotypic data, the later analysis identified candidate immune exposures from TCR beta sequences and from how often those sequences occurred across donors. To predict cytomegalovirus infection status, the study brought together high-throughput TCR immunosequencing, statistical association of individual TCRs with disease status, and machine learning. Beyond this particular receptor, the publication reports: Assigning TCR associations to individual alleles was difficult when HLA alleles, especially DR and DQ, strongly co-occurred. In a later genetic analysis, a missense DCLRE1C variant was associated with V-gene and J-gene trimming of TCR beta chains, and the association was replicated in an independent cohort. In a later analysis, TCR association rates were found to vary across HLA loci, with the most associated TCRs seen for DRB1 alleles and the fewest for HLA-C alleles. In this cohort, only TCR beta chains were sequenced, and detectable features were limited by the absence of alpha or paired-chain data. Because the 87-base-pair reads could not distinguish some IMGT-functional V segments, including TRBV6-2 and TRBV6-3, those segments were excluded. Because counts were too low, about 18 rarely observed V segments, including chromosome 9 orphons, were excluded from the earlier analysis of fewer than 650 of the donors. According to a later genetic analysis, donors in an Asian-associated ancestry cluster had fewer N-insertions in productive TCRs than the approximately 650-donor mean. Cytomegalovirus status was reported to be diagnosed by the classifier with high specificity and sensitivity in both the original and validation cohorts. A few of the identified cytomegalovirus-associated TCR beta chains were confirmed in vitro to be specific for cytomegalovirus antigens. Roughly uniform sequencing depth across donors was assumed in presence/absence analyses, although this assumption may not hold. Because some donors lacked HLA typing at each locus, the association tests relied only on the typed subset. According to a later analysis, most CMV-associated TCR beta chains appeared to be HLA-restricted, and the HLA associations seemed to be driven largely by CMV exposure. A further reported finding was that TCR beta sequences accurately predicted the HLA-A and HLA-B alleles for most subjects in the first cohort. A total of roughly 160 TCR beta chains were listed by the study as associated with cytomegalovirus. Several of the top co-occurrence clusters appeared to be linked to parvovirus B19, influenza, CMV and Epstein-Barr virus, according to a later analysis. Linkage disequilibrium might explain the correlated functional status among segregating V segments, but an unknown experimental factor could not be excluded. The only immune exposure information available for the cohort was CMV serostatus. In an earlier analysis of fewer than 750 of the donors, most TCR beta V segments were observed in productive rearrangements about 87% or about 30% of the time, broadly matching IMGT annotations. A later analysis associated 15,000 or so TCR beta sequences with specific HLA alleles at a false discovery rate of 0.05. Most TCR sequences were observed very rarely across donors, whereas some public TCRs were present in many individuals. It was suggested by the authors that the approach could potentially be generalized to other disease states and immunological phenotypes. A cluster of highly shared sequence variants was judged likely to be a technical artifact of the sequencing pipeline. In a later analysis, HLA-associated TCR beta chains showed more clonal expansion and lower generation probabilities than non-associated chains that were equally common.

Ends trimmed: V by 7 bases, J by 0 bases; bases unmatched to a gene: 11. CDR1 SQVTM and CDR2 ANQGSEA were looked up in the germline V gene. Inclusive of the bounding cysteine and phenylalanine, the CDR3 is 16 residues long. The CDR3 DNA has 48 bases and is translated from base 1. Notes on this clone: Its cognate antigen has yet to be identified. No base quality values were provided; no much bigger clone lies one nucleotide off.

Libraries were constructed by the immunoSEQ multiplex PCR assay. The multiplex PCR relied on a mix of 60 forward primers for TCR Vbeta segments and 13 reverse primers for TCR Jbeta segments. Amplification of the CDR3 region of rearranged TCR beta genes was performed with a multiplex PCR assay on genomic DNA. On the Illumina HiSeq System, the amplified TCR beta libraries were sequenced as 87-base-pair reads. The authors processed their data as follows. A later analysis counted about 80 million unique TCR beta chains across the 666 repertoires, and 9 million to 14 million of these chains were shared by at least two donors. Raw reads were error-corrected and collapsed into unique sequences by a nearest-neighbor algorithm in which closely related sequences were merged to remove PCR and sequencing errors. To assign V, D and J gene segments, CDR3 sequences were aligned to IMGT reference sequences. For a sequence to be retained, a match of at least six nucleotides was required to both a V gene segment and a J gene segment. Rearrangements were called productive when the CDR3 lacked stop codons and stayed in frame with V and J; all others were non-productive. CDR3 was defined by IMGT convention, running from the second conserved V-encoded cysteine to the conserved J-encoded phenylalanine. In an earlier analysis of around 540 of the donors, sequences lacking an unambiguous match to a single V gene segment were excluded. In an earlier analysis of almost 600 of the donors, a V segment was called functional when productive rearrangements were above 56.7%, and segregating when the standard deviation between donors exceeded 5%. A statistical classification framework was built to diagnose cytomegalovirus status from the catalog of TCR beta chain sequences. A later analysis assigned V and J genes by comparing TCR nucleotide sequences with IMGT/GENE-DB human TR gene sequences. A later analysis assigned CDR3 sequences and most-parsimonious VDJ recombination scenarios with the TCRdist pipeline. In a later analysis, every TCR beta chain was defined by the combination of its CDR3 amino acid sequence and its V-gene family, and reads without a unique V-gene family were dropped. As a way to deal with suspected cross-contamination and a sequencing artifact, a later analysis dropped 500 to 700 nucleotide sequences that were highly shared and had low generation probability. In a later analysis, a clonal expansion index for each public chain was calculated from normalized within-repertoire ranks of inferred template counts. In a later analysis, generation probabilities were computed using a VDJ recombination model fitted to out-of-frame rearrangements, and the results were checked against IGoR. In a later analysis, TCR-TCR, TCR-HLA and TCR-CMV co-occurrence was scored with hypergeometric tests, and a repertoire-size bias correction was applied to TCR pairs. In a later analysis, false discovery rates were estimated by permuting HLA or CMV assignments 20 times. In a later analysis, co-occurring TCRs were grouped using DBSCAN, with TCRdist sequence similarity added in when clustering inside HLA-allele-positive subsets. Co-occurrence clustering excluded repertoires with fewer than 30,000 or more than 120,000 public chains, plus five with anomalous nucleotide sharing. Held by TCRdb, this immuneACCESS table contains in-frame sequences only and omits some clones. Under half of the omission traces to an unresolved V gene where checked; the cause of the rest is unknown. That table is the source of V, J and clone size, and D and trimming were worked out from the DNA. The sample table lists approximately 280,000 clones, 75% to 90% of them with a count of one. Jointly, the top ten make up roughly 4% of the sample.

In total, 630 or so healthy bone marrow donors made up the cohort. Cohort members were all nominally healthy when sampled, although unrecorded immune exposures were likely present. The donor was CMV seropositive and was included in the group of 270 or so seropositive cohort members. Every donor gave a peripheral blood sample, and the peripheral blood mononuclear cells from that sample were used for TCR beta sequencing. Genomic DNA was extracted from the blood cell samples with the Qiagen DNeasy Blood Extraction Kit. This clonotype was sampled from a man aged 35 to 55 in good health and CMV-seropositive. Sequencing used PBMCs. The sequence is built from TRBV29-1 and TRBJ2-7; 11 bases in between match TRBD1. The CDR3 corresponds to CSAGEIGQGASYEQYF. In nucleotides, the sequence is TGCAGCGCTGGGGAGATAGGACAGGGGGCCTCCTACGAGCAGTACTTC.